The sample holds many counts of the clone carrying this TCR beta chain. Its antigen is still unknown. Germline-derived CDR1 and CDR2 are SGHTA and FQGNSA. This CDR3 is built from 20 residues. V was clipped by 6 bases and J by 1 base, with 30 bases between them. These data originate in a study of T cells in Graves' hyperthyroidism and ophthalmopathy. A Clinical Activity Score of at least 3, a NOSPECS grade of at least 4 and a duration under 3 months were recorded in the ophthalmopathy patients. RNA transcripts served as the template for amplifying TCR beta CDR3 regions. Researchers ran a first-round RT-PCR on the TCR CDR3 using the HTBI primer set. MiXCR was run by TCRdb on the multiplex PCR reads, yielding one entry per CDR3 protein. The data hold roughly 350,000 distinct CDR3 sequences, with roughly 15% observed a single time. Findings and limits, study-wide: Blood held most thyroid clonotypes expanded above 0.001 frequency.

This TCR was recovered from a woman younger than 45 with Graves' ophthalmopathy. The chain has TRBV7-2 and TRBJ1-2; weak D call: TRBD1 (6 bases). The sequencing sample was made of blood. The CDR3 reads CASRSGLNEDSSKLNYGYTF. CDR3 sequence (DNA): TGTGCCAGCAGGTCGGGATTAAATGAGGACAGTAGCAAACTTAACTATGGCTACACCTTC.